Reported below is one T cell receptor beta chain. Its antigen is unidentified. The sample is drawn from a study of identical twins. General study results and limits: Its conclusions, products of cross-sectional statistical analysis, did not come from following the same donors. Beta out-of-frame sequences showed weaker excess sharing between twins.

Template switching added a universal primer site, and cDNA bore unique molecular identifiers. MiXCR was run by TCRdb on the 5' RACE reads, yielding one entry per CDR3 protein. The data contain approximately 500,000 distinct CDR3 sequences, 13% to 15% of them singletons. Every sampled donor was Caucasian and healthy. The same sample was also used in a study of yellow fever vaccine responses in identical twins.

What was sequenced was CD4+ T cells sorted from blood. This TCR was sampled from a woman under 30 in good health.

CDR3 DNA: TGTGCCAGCAGTGGGTGGGGGGTTCAGCCCCAGCATTTT. Residues: CASSGWGVQPQHF. This chain uses TRBV25-1 with TRBJ1-5; D is perhaps TRBD1 (5 bases). Germline lookup yields CDR1 MGHDK and CDR2 SYGVNS. This CDR3 is 13 amino acids long. Trimming shortened V by 4 bases and J by 6 bases, and 10 bases separated the two germline ends.